Listed here are 27 T cell receptor beta chains from one sample, sequenced in a study of CD8+ T cells in alopecia areata. Treatment given: oral pan-JAK inhibitor, 5-10 mg twice daily. Extracted RNA was reverse transcribed into cDNA, the sequencing template. Clones were read by immunoSEQ multiplex PCR, and TCRdb kept only the in-frame ones, dropping some. Of 110,000 or so clones in the sample, approximately 55% are singletons; the top ten hold 3% to 3.5%. The sequences come from CD4+ T cells sorted from blood, collected at week 24, from a patient treated with tofacitinib. All receptors come from a human donor with alopecia areata.

This chain uses TRBV5-1 with TRBJ2-5, with D hard to call. This CDR3 is 12 amino acids long. The ends were cut back, 1 base at V and 1 base at J, with 2 bases in the middle. CDR1 SGHRS and CDR2 YFSETQ come from the germline V gene. As DNA, the CDR3 is TGCGCCAGCAGCTTGCCCCAAGAGACCCAGTACTTC. The encoded protein is CASSLPQETQYF.

The chain is built from TRBV23-1 and TRBJ2-7; 10 nucleotides agree with TRBD1. TRBV23-1 is designated an ORF whose function remains uncertain. This CDR3 has 15 residues. The trim removed 2 bases at V and 3 bases at J, leaving 4 bases unmatched. The CDR3 DNA is TGCGCCAGCAGTCAAACGGGGACAGGGGACTACGAGCAGTACTTC. Amino acid sequence: CASSQTGTGDYEQYF.

V is TRBV7-2 and J is TRBJ2-7; 7 bases match TRBD1. V shed 5 bases and J 1 base; nucleotides not matched to a gene: 5. The CDR3 spans 14 residues. The germline V gene encodes CDR1 SGHTA and CDR2 FQGNSA. CDR3 region: CASSQQGQSYEQYF. CDR3 sequence (DNA): TGTGCCAGCAGCCAACAGGGACAGTCCTACGAGCAGTACTTC.

This chain's CDR3 is CASSYQGKGTEAFF. CDR3 DNA sequence: TGCGCCAGCAGCTACCAGGGGAAAGGCACTGAAGCTTTCTTT. The J gene is TRBJ1-1, the V gene TRBV4-3, with D tentatively TRBD1 (6 bases). V was pared by 5 bases and J by 4 bases, with 14 bases between. The germline V gene has CDR1 LGHNA and CDR2 YSLEER. The CDR3 has 14 residues.

This clone was counted a few times. The chain joins TRBV27 to TRBJ2-1, with 9 bases identical to TRBD1. Per germline, CDR1 MNHEY and CDR2 SMNVEV (reference sequence). The CDR3 totals 14 residues. Trimming cost V 8 bases and J 4 bases; bases outside gene matches: 6. For the CDR3, the DNA is TGTGCCAGCCGCCCCGGGACAGGGTACAATGAGCAGTTCTTC. Translation: CASRPGTGYNEQFF.

V usage is TRBV4-3 and J usage is TRBJ2-7; no clear D. Germline V CDR1 and CDR2: LGHNA, YSLEER. Trimming left V 0 bases short and J 4 bases short, with 10 bases between. The CDR3 extends over 14 amino acids. In DNA, the CDR3 is TGCGCCAGCAGCCAAGATTGGGTGGGTTACGAGCAGTACTTC. This sequence encodes CASSQDWVGYEQYF.

The rearrangement joins TRBV5-1 to TRBJ1-1, with 7 bases that match TRBD1. After removal of 4 bases from V and 4 bases from J, the junction contained 7 bases not matched to a gene. From germline, CDR1 is SGHRS and CDR2 YFSETQ. This CDR3 comprises 14 residues. The CDR3 protein is CASSAQGVGTEAFF. The CDR3 DNA sequence: TGCGCCAGCAGCGCCCAGGGGGTGGGCACTGAAGCTTTCTTT.

The chain recombines TRBV7-9 with TRBJ2-3, with 14 bases aligning to TRBD2. CDR3 length: 16 amino acids. CDR1 is SEHNR and CDR2 is FQNEAQ in the germline V gene (reference sequence). V lost 5 bases, J lost 8 bases, and 9 bases stayed unmatched. The chain's CDR3 is CASSKGTSGGPVTQYF. The CDR3, as DNA: TGTGCCAGCAGCAAAGGGACTAGCGGGGGACCCGTTACGCAGTATTTT.

The chain employs TRBV27 and TRBJ1-1; D not certain. The CDR3 has 14 amino acids. Germline V gene data show CDR1 as MNHEY and CDR2 as SMNVEV (reference sequence). Trimming shortened V by 2 bases and J by 2 bases, and 9 bases separated the two germline ends. CDR3 coding DNA: TGTGCCAGCAGTTTAAGCCCAGCTAACACTGAAGCTTTCTTT. This codes for CASSLSPANTEAFF.

The rearrangement links TRBV5-1 to TRBJ1-6, with D hard to call. The CDR3 covers 10 residues. V was cut by 4 bases and J by 9 bases, with 2 bases left in between. CDR1 and CDR2 (germline): SGHRS, YFSETQ. CDR3 sequence reads: CASSGSPLHF. For the CDR3, the DNA is TGCGCCAGCAGCGGTTCACCCCTCCACTTT.

This clone came up a few times. The J gene is TRBJ1-5, the V gene TRBV5-6; perhaps TRBD1 as D (6 bases). The CDR3 runs 18 residues. Germline V gene data show CDR1 as SGHDT and CDR2 as YYEEEE. Trimming removed 2 bases from V and 4 bases from J, with 22 bases in between. CDR3 amino acids: CASSFRAGERVTNQPQHF. The CDR3 DNA sequence: TGTGCCAGCAGCTTTCGGGCAGGGGAGAGAGTGACAAATCAGCCCCAGCATTTT.

The chain joins TRBV5-1 to TRBJ1-1; D unresolved. Germline-derived CDR1 and CDR2 are SGHRS and YFSETQ. V was trimmed by 0 bases and J by 3 bases, leaving 9 bases between them. The length of the CDR3 is 14 residues. CDR3 in amino acids: CASSLGSGYTEAFF. The DNA for the CDR3 is TGCGCCAGCAGCTTGGGGTCAGGATACACTGAAGCTTTCTTT. Full variable domain (missing parts from reference TRBV5-1 and TRBJ1-1): KAGVTQTPRYLIKTRGQQVTLSCSPISGHRSVSWYQQTPGQGLQFLFEYFSETQRNKGNFPGRFSGRQFSNSRSEMNVSTLELGDSALYLCASSLGSGYTEAFFGQGTRLTVV.

With regard to this clone: At one end the junction does not follow the germline gene, possibly because of a read error. The CDR3 DNA reads TGTGCTAGCAGCATAGACAGGGAGGAGACCCAGTACTTC. It translates to CASSIDREETQYF. This chain connects TRBV7-7 to TRBJ2-5; 7 bases line up with TRBD1. The CDR3 runs to 13 residues. Germline CDR1 and CDR2: SSHAT and FNYEAQ (reference sequence).

This clone showed up just a few times. The rearrangement links TRBV7-9 to TRBJ1-4, with D uncertain. The V and J ends lost 3 bases and 4 bases respectively, with 3 bases between them. Germline lookup yields CDR1 SEHNR and CDR2 FQNEAQ (reference sequence). CDR3 length equals 12 residues. In DNA form, the CDR3 reads TGTGCCAGCAGCTTCCTTAATGAAAAACTGTTTTTT. It is translated as CASSFLNEKLFF.

The chain combines TRBV4-2 with TRBJ2-5, with TRBD2 matching 13 bases. J was trimmed by 5 bases and V by 0 bases; bases with no gene match: 3. The CDR3 extends over 16 amino acids. Per the germline V gene, CDR1 is LGHNA and CDR2 is YNFKEQ. CDR3 protein: CASSQELAGGLETQYF. The CDR3 DNA is TGTGCCAGCAGCCAAGAACTAGCGGGGGGGCTGGAGACCCAGTACTTC.

J is TRBJ1-1 and V is TRBV25-1, with 8 bases fitting TRBD1. The germline V gene encodes CDR1 MGHDK and CDR2 SYGVNS. Losses at the gene ends were 5 bases for V and 12 bases for J; bases not matched to a gene: 5. This CDR3 contains 11 residues. The CDR3 nucleotides read TGTGCCAGCAGTACCCAGGGGGCGACTTTCTTT. Translating it yields CASSTQGATFF.

J is TRBJ2-7 and V is TRBV7-2; TRBD2 matches at 8 bases. In germline, CDR1 is SGHTA, CDR2 FQGNSA. V shed 0 bases and J 3 bases; nucleotides not matched to a gene: 1. This CDR3 is 14 amino acids long. The CDR3 DNA is TGTGCCAGCAGCTTAGCCCGGGGGGGCTACGAGCAGTACTTC. Protein product: CASSLARGGYEQYF.

CDR3 protein: CASSDPQGGYEQYF. CDR3 DNA sequence: TGTGCCAGCAGTGACCCACAGGGTGGCTACGAGCAGTACTTC. This sequence joins TRBV25-1 and TRBJ2-7; D may be TRBD1 (6 bases). The CDR3 extends over 14 amino acids. Germline values: CDR1 MGHDK, CDR2 SYGVNS. V lost 3 bases to trimming and J lost 3 bases, with 12 bases between them.

This rearrangement joins TRBV29-1 to TRBJ2-5; D remains ambiguous. The CDR3 has 13 amino acids. From germline, CDR1 is SQVTM and CDR2 ANQGSEA. Trimming took 3 bases from V and 1 from J, leaving 9 bases between them. The CDR3 sequence is CSVDLGRQETQYF. In DNA form, the CDR3 reads TGCAGCGTTGACCTGGGCCGCCAAGAGACCCAGTACTTC. The full variable domain, its missing parts supplied by reference TRBV29-1 and TRBJ2-5, is SAVISQKPSRDICQRGTSLTIQCQVDSQVTMMFWYRQQPGQSLTLIATANQGSEATYESGFVIDKFPISRPNLTFSTLTVSNMSPEDSSIYLCSVDLGRQETQYFGPGTRLLVL.

The chain combines TRBV5-1 with TRBJ2-7, with D hard to call. Germline CDR1 SGHRS, CDR2 YFSETQ. Trimming removed 1 base from V and 4 bases from J, with 6 bases in between. This CDR3 is built from 12 residues. CDR3 region: CASSLLGYEQYF. Written as DNA, the CDR3 is TGCGCCAGCAGCTTGCTAGGGTACGAGCAGTACTTC.

The genes are TRBV27 and TRBJ2-5; possible D gene TRBD2, 6 bases. This CDR3 is built from 14 residues. The V and J ends lost 1 base and 5 bases respectively, with 11 bases between them. Germline V lookup: CDR1 MNHEY, CDR2 SMNVEV (reference sequence). CDR3 sequence (DNA): TGTGCCAGCAGTTTATGGTCAGGAGGGGAGACCCAGTACTTC. It translates to CASSLWSGGETQYF.

This clone was recorded only once. The chain is built from TRBV5-1 and TRBJ2-7; no clear D. Trimming pared 2 bases from V and 4 bases from J, leaving 4 bases between. Germline CDR1 is SGHRS and CDR2 is YFSETQ. The CDR3 has 11 amino acids. This CDR3 is CASSFSYEQYF. DNA for the CDR3: TGCGCCAGCAGCTTCTCTTACGAGCAGTACTTC.

V gene TRBV5-1 combines with J gene TRBJ1-1; D is perhaps TRBD1 (6 bases). The CDR3 has 14 amino acids. The germline gives CDR1 SGHRS, CDR2 YFSETQ. Deletions cut 5 bases from V and 0 bases from J, with 11 bases between. DNA of the CDR3: TGCGCCAGCAGTCCCGGGACAATGAACACTGAAGCTTTCTTT. Translation gives CASSPGTMNTEAFF.

The rearrangement joins TRBV30 to TRBJ1-6, with 11 bases aligning to TRBD1. The CDR3 sequence is 15 residues long. V dropped 2 bases and J dropped 8; count of bases not matched to a gene: 5. Germline assignment: CDR1 GTSNPN and CDR2 SVGIG (reference sequence). Here the CDR3 reads CAWSLGQGVHSPLHF. As DNA, the CDR3 is TGTGCCTGGAGTCTGGGACAGGGGGTCCATTCACCCCTCCACTTT.

This chain connects TRBV7-9 to TRBJ1-4; possibly TRBD1 for D (5 bases). CDR3 length: 15 amino acids. The germline CDR1 and CDR2 sequences are SEHNR and FQNEAQ (reference sequence). V was trimmed by 5 bases and J by 4 bases, leaving 14 bases between them. CDR3 in amino acids: CASSSDRSVNEKLFF. In nucleotides, the CDR3 is TGTGCCAGCAGCAGTGACAGAAGCGTTAATGAAAAACTGTTTTTT. Together with reference TRBV7-9 and TRBJ1-4, the CDR3 gives the full variable domain: DTGVSQNPRHKITKRGQNVTFRCDPISEHNRLYWYRQTLGQGPEFLTYFQNEAQLEKSRLLSDRFSAERPKGSFSTLEIQRTEQGDSAMYLCASSSDRSVNEKLFFGSGTQLSVL.

This clone showed up just a few times. The rearrangement links TRBV6-6 to TRBJ2-7; TRBD1 matches 9 bases. Germline V gene lookup returns CDR1 MNHNY and CDR2 SVGAGI (reference sequence). The CDR3 totals 14 residues. The junction had 3 bases not matched to a gene; V was cut back by 6 bases and J by 0 bases. CDR3 sequence: CASRTGGNSYEQYF. CDR3 DNA sequence: TGTGCCAGCAGGACAGGGGGGAACTCCTACGAGCAGTACTTC.

This chain joins TRBV29-1 and TRBJ1-1, with D possibly TRBD1 on 6 matching bases. Between the trimmed V and J ends, which lost 5 bases and 2 bases, there was a span of 9 bases. Germline values: CDR1 SQVTM, CDR2 ANQGSEA. The length of the CDR3 is 12 residues. The CDR3 nucleotides read TGCAGCGTTACAGGGAGTAACACTGAAGCTTTCTTT. Translation: CSVTGSNTEAFF.